A single sample gave rise to the 8 T cell receptor beta chains below, sequenced in a study of blood T cell repertoires in COVID-19. Measured with immunoSEQ multiplex PCR; TCRdb has only the in-frame clones, and not every one. The repertoire holds more than 35,000 clones, just over 90% seen once, with 4% to 6% in the top ten. Sequencing input: peripheral blood. Receptor source: a human donor in a cohort sampled during active COVID-19.

J is TRBJ2-3 and V is TRBV19; 10 nucleotides align to TRBD2. The trim removed 1 base at V and 1 base at J, leaving 5 bases unmatched. This CDR3 is 17 amino acids long. In germline, CDR1 is LNHDA, CDR2 SQIVND (reference sequence). The CDR3 nucleotides read TGTGCCAGTAGTATAGGAGGCGGACTAGCGGGCACAGATACGCAGTATTTT. Translated, it gives CASSIGGGLAGTDTQYF.

The chain employs TRBV27 and TRBJ2-3; D is possibly TRBD1 (6 bases). Germline CDR1 and CDR2: MNHEY and SMNVEV (reference sequence). V lost 4 bases and J 7 bases, leaving 39 bases between the germline ends. This CDR3 is 22 amino acids long. The CDR3 protein is CASSSPQGRLTRNPLEPNTQYF. The CDR3 DNA is TGTGCCAGCAGTTCCCCACAGGGTCGGCTCACGCGAAACCCCTTAGAACCTAATACGCAGTATTTT.

The CDR3 sequence is CASSRTGNKLQYF. The CDR3 coding sequence is TGCGCCAGCAGCAGGACAGGCAACAAACTTCAGTACTTC. V is TRBV5-1 and J is TRBJ2-4, with 7 bases that match TRBD1. With V trimmed by 4 bases and J by 11 bases, 9 bases remained unmatched. The V gene's germline CDR1 is SGHRS and CDR2 YFSETQ. This CDR3 spans 13 amino acids. Drawing the rest from reference TRBV5-1 and TRBJ2-4, the complete variable domain is KAGVTQTPRYLIKTRGQQVTLSCSPISGHRSVSWYQQTPGQGLQFLFEYFSETQRNKGNFPGRFSGRQFSNSRSEMNVSTLELGDSALYLCASSRTGNKLQYFGAGTRLSVL.

This chain links TRBV28 with TRBJ1-2, with a possible D match to TRBD1 (5 bases). Looked up from germline, CDR1 is MDHEN and CDR2 is SYDVKM. The CDR3 totals 12 residues. The germline V and J ends were trimmed by 6 bases and 7 bases, with 12 bases remaining between them. CDR3 sequence (DNA): TGTGCCAGCAGGGACAACGTCTCTGGCTACACCTTC. This sequence encodes CASRDNVSGYTF.

The gene calls are TRBV5-5 and TRBJ2-1; 8 positions match TRBD2. V was clipped by 4 bases and J by 2 bases; unmatched bases: 8. The CDR3 has 16 amino acids. CDR1 is SGHKS and CDR2 is YYEKEE in the germline V gene (reference sequence). In DNA, the CDR3 is TGTGCCAGCAGCATCGGACTAGCCACCCCCTACAATGAGCAGTTCTTC. Amino acid sequence: CASSIGLATPYNEQFF.

The chain carries TRBV7-3 and TRBJ2-7; 8 nucleotides match TRBD1. V trimming: 5 bases; J trimming: 3 bases; junction bases outside the gene matches: 3. There are 13 residues in the CDR3. The germline V gene encodes CDR1 SGHTA and CDR2 FQGTGA. The CDR3 is CASSTGQGYEQYF. CDR3 sequence (DNA): TGTGCCAGCAGCACCGGACAGGGCTACGAGCAGTACTTC.

CDR3 nucleotides: TGTGCCAGCAGCAAGATAGTTTCTGGGACAGGGGTTGTGAGCACAGATACGCAGTATTTT. It translates to CASSKIVSGTGVVSTDTQYF. The J gene is TRBJ2-3, the V gene TRBV3-1 (or the pseudogene TRBV3-2), with 10 bases lining up with TRBD1. The V and J ends lost 5 bases and 0 bases, in that order; junction bases with no gene match: 17. The length of the CDR3 is 20 residues. Germline values: CDR1 LGHDT, CDR2 YNNKEL (reference sequence).

The rearrangement links TRBV21-1 to TRBJ1-6. TRBV21-1 is noted as a pseudogene. This CDR3 has 17 residues. The CDR3 loop is CASSKGRGRKFNSPLHF. The CDR3 DNA reads as TGTGCCAGCAGCAAAGGGAGAGGGCGTAAATTCAATTCACCCCTCCACTTT.